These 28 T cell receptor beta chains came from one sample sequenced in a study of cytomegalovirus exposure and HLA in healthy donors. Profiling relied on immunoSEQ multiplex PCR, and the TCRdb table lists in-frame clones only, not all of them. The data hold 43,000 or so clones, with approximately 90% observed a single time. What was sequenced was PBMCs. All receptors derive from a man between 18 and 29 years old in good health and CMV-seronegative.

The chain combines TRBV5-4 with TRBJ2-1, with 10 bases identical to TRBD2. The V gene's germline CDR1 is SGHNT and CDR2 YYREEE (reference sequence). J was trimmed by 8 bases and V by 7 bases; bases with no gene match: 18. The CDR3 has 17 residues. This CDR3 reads CASGRLGLAGVKDEQFF. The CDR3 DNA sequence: TGTGCCAGCGGACGACTGGGGCTAGCGGGAGTTAAGGATGAGCAGTTCTTC.

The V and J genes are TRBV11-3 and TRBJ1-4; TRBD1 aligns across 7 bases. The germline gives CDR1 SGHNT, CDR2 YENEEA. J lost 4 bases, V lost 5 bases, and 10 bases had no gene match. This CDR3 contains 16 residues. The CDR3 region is CASSPGGTGVNEKLFF. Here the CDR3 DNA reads TGTGCCAGCAGCCCAGGTGGTACAGGGGTTAATGAAAAACTGTTTTTT.

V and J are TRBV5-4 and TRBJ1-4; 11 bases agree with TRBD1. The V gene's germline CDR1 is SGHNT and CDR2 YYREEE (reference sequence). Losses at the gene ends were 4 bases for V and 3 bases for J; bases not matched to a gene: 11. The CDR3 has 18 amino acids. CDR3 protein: CASSPQPGQGGPNEKLFF. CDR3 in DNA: TGTGCCAGCAGCCCTCAACCGGGACAGGGGGGACCTAATGAAAAACTGTTTTTT.

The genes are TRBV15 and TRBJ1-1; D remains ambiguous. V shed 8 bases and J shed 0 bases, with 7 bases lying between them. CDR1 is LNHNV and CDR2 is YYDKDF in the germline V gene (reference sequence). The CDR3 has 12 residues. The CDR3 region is CATHNLNTEAFF. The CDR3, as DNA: TGTGCCACCCACAACCTGAACACTGAAGCTTTCTTT. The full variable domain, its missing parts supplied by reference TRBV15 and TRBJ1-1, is DAMVIQNPRYQVTQFGKPVTLSCSQTLNHNVMYWYQQKSSQAPKLLFHYYDKDFNNEADTPDNFQSRRPNTSFCFLDIRSPGLGDTAMYLCATHNLNTEAFFGQGTRLTVV.

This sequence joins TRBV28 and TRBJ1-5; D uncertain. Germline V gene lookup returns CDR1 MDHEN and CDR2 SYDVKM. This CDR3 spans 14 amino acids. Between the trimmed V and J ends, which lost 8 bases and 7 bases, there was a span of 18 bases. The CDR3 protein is CASREVVLRQPQHF. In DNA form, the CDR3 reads TGTGCCAGCCGTGAGGTTGTTTTGCGACAGCCCCAGCATTTT.

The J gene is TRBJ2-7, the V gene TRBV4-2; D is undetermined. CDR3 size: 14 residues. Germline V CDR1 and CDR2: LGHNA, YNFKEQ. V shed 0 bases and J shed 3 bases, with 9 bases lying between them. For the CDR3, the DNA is TGTGCCAGCAGCCAAGAAACATTGAACTACGAGCAGTACTTC. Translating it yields CASSQETLNYEQYF.

The chain's CDR3 is CASSPPGQGNTEAFF. CDR3 sequence (DNA): TGTGCCAGCAGCCCCCCGGGACAGGGGAACACTGAAGCTTTCTTT. The rearrangement links TRBV6-6 to TRBJ1-1, with 9 nucleotides matching TRBD1. Germline assignment: CDR1 MNHNY and CDR2 SVGAGI (reference sequence). The CDR3 is 15 residues long. With 6 bases clipped from V and 1 base from J, the junction kept 6 bases outside the gene matches.

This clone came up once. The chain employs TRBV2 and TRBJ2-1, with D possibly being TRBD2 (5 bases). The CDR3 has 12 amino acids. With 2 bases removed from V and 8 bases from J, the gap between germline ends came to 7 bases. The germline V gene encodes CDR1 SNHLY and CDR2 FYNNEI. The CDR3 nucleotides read TGTGCCAGCAGTGAACGGGGAGATGAGCAGTTCTTC. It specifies CASSERGDEQFF. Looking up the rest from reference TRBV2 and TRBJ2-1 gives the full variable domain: EPEVTQTPSHQVTQMGQEVILRCVPISNHLYFYWYRQILGQKVEFLVSFYNNEISEKSEIFDDQFSVERPDGSNFTLKIRSTKLEDSAMYFCASSERGDEQFFGPGTRLTVL.

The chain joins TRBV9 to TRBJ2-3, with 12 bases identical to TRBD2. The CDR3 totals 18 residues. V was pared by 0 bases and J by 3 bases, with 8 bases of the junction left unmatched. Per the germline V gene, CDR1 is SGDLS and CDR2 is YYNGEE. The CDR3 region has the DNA TGTGCCAGCAGCGTAGCGGCTAGCGGGAGGGTTGCTACAGATACGCAGTATTTT. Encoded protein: CASSVAASGRVATDTQYF.

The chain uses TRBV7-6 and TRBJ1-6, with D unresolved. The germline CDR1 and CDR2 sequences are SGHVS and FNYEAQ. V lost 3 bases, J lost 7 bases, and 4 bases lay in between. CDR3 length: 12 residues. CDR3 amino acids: CASSLRNSPLHF. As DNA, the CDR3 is TGTGCCAGCAGCTTGAGGAATTCACCCCTCCACTTT.

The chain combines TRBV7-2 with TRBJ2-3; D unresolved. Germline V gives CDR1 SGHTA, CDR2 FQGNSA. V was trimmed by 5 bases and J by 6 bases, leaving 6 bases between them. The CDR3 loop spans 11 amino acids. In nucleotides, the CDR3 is TGTGCCAGCAGCCCGCGGGATACGCAGTATTTT. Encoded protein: CASSPRDTQYF.

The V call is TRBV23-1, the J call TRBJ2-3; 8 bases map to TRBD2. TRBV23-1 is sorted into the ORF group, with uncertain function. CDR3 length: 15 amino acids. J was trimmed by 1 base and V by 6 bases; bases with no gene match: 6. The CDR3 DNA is TGCGCCAGCAGCCAAGTCGGGGGGGGCACAGATACGCAGTATTTT. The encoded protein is CASSQVGGGTDTQYF.

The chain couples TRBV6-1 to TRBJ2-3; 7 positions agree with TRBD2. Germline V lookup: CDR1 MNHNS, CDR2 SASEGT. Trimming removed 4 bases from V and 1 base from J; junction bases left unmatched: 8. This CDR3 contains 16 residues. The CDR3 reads CASSGVGGGRTDTQYF. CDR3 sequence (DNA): TGTGCCAGCAGTGGAGTCGGCGGGGGTCGCACAGATACGCAGTATTTT.

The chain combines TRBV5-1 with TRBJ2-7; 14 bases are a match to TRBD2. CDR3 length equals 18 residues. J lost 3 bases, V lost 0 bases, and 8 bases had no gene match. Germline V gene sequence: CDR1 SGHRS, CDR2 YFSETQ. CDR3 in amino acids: CASSLAVGLAGGLYEQYF. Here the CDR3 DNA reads TGCGCCAGCAGCTTGGCCGTTGGACTAGCGGGAGGTCTCTACGAGCAGTACTTC.

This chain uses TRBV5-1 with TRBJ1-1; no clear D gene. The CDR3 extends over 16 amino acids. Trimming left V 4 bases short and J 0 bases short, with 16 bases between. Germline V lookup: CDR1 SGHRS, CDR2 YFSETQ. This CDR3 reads CASSPRLGTMNTEAFF. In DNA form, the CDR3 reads TGCGCCAGCAGCCCGCGATTAGGAACTATGAACACTGAAGCTTTCTTT.

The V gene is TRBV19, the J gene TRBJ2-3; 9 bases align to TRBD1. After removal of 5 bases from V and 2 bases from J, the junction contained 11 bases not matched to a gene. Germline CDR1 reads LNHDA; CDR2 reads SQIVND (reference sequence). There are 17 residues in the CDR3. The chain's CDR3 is CASSAGTGRIITDTQYF. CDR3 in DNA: TGTGCCAGTAGTGCCGGGACAGGGAGAATAATCACAGATACGCAGTATTTT. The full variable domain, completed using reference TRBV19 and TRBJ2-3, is DGGITQSPKYLFRKEGQNVTLSCEQNLNHDAMYWYRQDPGQGLRLIYYSQIVNDFQKGDIAEGYSVSREKKESFPLTVTSAQKNPTAFYLCASSAGTGRIITDTQYFGPGTRLTVL.

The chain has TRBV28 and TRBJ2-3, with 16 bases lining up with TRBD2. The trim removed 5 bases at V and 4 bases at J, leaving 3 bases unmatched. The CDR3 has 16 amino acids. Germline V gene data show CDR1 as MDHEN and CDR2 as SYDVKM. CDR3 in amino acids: CASSAGLAGGSDTQYF. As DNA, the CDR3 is TGTGCCAGCAGTGCGGGACTAGCGGGAGGGTCAGATACGCAGTATTTT. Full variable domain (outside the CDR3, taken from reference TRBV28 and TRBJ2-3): DVKVTQSSRYLVKRTGEKVFLECVQDMDHENMFWYRQDPGLGLRLIYFSYDVKMKEKGDIPEGYSVSREKKERFSLILESASTNQTSMYLCASSAGLAGGSDTQYFGPGTRLTVL.

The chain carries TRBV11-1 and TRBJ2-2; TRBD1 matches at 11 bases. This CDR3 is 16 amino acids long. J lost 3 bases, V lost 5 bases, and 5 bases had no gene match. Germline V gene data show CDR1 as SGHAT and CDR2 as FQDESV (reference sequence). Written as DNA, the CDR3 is TGTGCCAGCAGCCACCGGGACAGGGGGTACACCGGGGAGCTGTTTTTT. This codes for CASSHRDRGYTGELFF.

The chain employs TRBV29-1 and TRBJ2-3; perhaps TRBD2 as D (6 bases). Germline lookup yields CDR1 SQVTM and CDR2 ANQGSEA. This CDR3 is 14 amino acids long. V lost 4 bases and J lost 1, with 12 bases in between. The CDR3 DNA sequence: TGCAGCGTTGCCGGACTAAAGGGCACAGATACGCAGTATTTT. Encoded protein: CSVAGLKGTDTQYF.

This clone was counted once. The CDR3 protein is CASSRNRGRNTEAFF. The CDR3 nucleotides are TGTGCCAGCAGTCGCAACAGGGGGAGGAACACTGAAGCTTTCTTT. The V gene is TRBV7-9, the J gene TRBJ1-1, with 8 bases identical to TRBD1. The CDR3 contains 15 residues. With 6 bases clipped from V and 1 base from J, the junction kept 7 bases outside the gene matches. Germline-derived CDR1 and CDR2 are SEHNR and FQNEAQ (reference sequence).

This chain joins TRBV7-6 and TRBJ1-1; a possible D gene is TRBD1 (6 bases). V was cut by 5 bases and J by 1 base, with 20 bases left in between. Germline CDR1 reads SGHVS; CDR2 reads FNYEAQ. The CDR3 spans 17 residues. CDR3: CASSQIISGTPNTEAFF. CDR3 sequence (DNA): TGTGCCAGCAGCCAAATCATCTCCGGGACACCGAACACTGAAGCTTTCTTT.

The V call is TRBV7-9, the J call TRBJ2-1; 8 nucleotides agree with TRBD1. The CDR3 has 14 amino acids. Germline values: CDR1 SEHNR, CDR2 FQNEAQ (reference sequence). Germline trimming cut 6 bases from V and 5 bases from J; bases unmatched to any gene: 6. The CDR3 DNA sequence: TGTGCCAGCAGTCCTGGGACAGGCAACAATGAGCAGTTCTTC. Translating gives CASSPGTGNNEQFF.

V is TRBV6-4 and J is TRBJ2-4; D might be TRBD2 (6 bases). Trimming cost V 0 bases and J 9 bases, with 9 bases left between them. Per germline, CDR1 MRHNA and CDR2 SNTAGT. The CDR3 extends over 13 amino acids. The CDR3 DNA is TGTGCCAGCAGTGACTCTGGGGGAGGCATTCAGTACTTC. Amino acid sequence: CASSDSGGGIQYF.

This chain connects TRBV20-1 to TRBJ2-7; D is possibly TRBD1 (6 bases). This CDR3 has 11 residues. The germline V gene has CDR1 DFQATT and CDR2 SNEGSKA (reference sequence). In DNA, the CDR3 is TGCACTGGACAGCTAAGTGACGAGCAGTACTTC. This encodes CTGQLSDEQYF.

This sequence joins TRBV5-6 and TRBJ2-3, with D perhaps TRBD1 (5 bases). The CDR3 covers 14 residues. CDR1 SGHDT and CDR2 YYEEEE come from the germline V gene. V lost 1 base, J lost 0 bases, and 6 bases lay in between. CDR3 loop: CASSLTGSTDTQYF. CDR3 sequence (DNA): TGTGCCAGCAGCTTGACAGGTAGCACAGATACGCAGTATTTT.

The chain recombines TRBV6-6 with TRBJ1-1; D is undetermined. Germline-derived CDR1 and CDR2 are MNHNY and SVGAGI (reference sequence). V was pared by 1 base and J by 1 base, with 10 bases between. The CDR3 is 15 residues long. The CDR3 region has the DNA TGTGCCAGCAGTTACTGGAGAAACTCGAACACTGAAGCTTTCTTT. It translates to CASSYWRNSNTEAFF.

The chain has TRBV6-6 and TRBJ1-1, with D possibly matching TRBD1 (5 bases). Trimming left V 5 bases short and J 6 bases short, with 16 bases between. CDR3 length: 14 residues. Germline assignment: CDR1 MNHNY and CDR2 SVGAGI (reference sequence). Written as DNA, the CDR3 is TGTGCCAGCAGTCACGAACCGACAGTTGCTGAAGCTTTCTTT. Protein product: CASSHEPTVAEAFF.

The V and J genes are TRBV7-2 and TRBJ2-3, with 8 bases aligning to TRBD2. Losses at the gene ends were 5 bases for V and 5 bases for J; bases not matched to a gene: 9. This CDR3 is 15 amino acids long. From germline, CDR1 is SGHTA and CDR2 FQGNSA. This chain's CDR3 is CASSTNGGARDTQYF. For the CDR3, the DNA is TGTGCCAGCAGCACCAACGGGGGGGCCAGAGATACGCAGTATTTT.